This T cell receptor beta chain was captured by sequencing in a study of T cells after yellow fever vaccination. CDR1 and CDR2 (germline): MDHEN, SYDVKM. V lost 4 bases and J 3 bases, leaving 7 bases between the germline ends. The CDR3 contains 12 residues. Study conclusions and caveats: The study re-detected most primary-vaccination clones after the booster (96% CD4, approximately 88% CD8). In FACS-sorted repertoires, abundant clonotypes from the bulk population could appear as contaminants. Though it reached lower strength, the secondary response hit its peak faster, day 5 versus 15.

There are many counts of this clonotype. Its antigen remains unknown. TCRdb analysed the 5' RACE reads with MiXCR anew, one entry per CDR3 protein. The sample contains roughly 60,000 distinct CDR3 sequences, more than 5.5% of which appear only once. Sequences were derived from CD8+ T cells sorted from PBMCs, sampled on the day of the first yellow fever vaccination. This chain connects TRBV28 to TRBJ2-7; D is possibly TRBD1 (5 bases). The receptor was isolated from a man between 18 and 35 years old who received the YFV17D yellow fever vaccine. CDR3 region: CASSSDSYEQYV. CDR3 nucleotide sequence: TGTGCCAGCAGTTCAGACAGCTACGAGCAGTACGTC.